This T cell receptor (beta chain) originates from a study of beta chain features in type 1 diabetes. As for the study in general: Patients and healthy donors were similar in age, gender and cell yields.

This clone has just a few counts. Its specificity is not known. All of the isolated RNA was reverse transcribed, so expressed TCRB transcripts were sequenced. The repertoire was sequenced with immunoSEQ multiplex PCR; TCRdb's copy has only in-frame clones and lacks some. The sample consists of about 620,000 clones, about 16% of them appearing once. Stem cell-like memory, regulatory, central memory and naive CD4+ cells were sorted via CD45RO/CCR7/CD25/CD127/CD95/CD27. V gave up 4 bases and J gave up 8 bases, with 14 bases separating them. The CDR3 covers 12 residues. Per germline, CDR1 SQVTM and CDR2 ANQGSEA. Findings and limits, study-wide: PCR might favor shorter templates, equally in patients and controls. Within patients, naive, central memory and Treg TCRB repertoires seemed more similar than within healthy donors.

The rearrangement joins TRBV29-1 to TRBJ1-2, with D maybe TRBD1 (5 bases). The sample was naive CD4+ T cells from blood. This receptor was identified in a man aged 18 to 30 in good health. CDR3: CSVGGRVNGYTF. The CDR3 coding sequence is TGCAGCGTTGGGGGCCGGGTGAACGGCTACACCTTC.